The present entry profiles one T cell receptor (beta chain) with its context. Antigen specificity is unknown. Library preparation (for TCRbeta) was performed with unique molecular identifiers. TCRdb independently ran MiXCR on the PCR reads; one entry per CDR3 protein. Here the sample spans about 610,000 distinct CDR3 sequences, 25% to 30% being singletons. This entry is derived from a study of T-cell reconstitution after alpha-beta-depleted transplantation in children. Broader study findings: Surviving recipient T cells and thymic progenitors produced the high day-60 TCRbeta diversity seen in some patients. It was reported that alpha-beta T cells came from several hundred expanded graft clones (about two months after transplant). It was newly produced T cells that mostly accounted for T-cell counts and diversity one year after transplant.

Germline loops: CDR1 MNHEY, CDR2 SMNVEV (reference sequence). Deletions cut 6 bases from V and 0 bases from J, with 12 bases between. The CDR3 runs 14 residues. The J gene is TRBJ2-7, the V gene TRBV27; perhaps TRBD1 as D (6 bases). The clonotype originates from a boy in the first two years of life with Wiskott-Aldrich syndrome, due to receive a stem cell transplant. The source material was PBMCs, sampled before TCRalphabeta/CD19-depleted stem cell transplant. CDR3 residues: CASRPGTTSYEQYF. CDR3 sequence (DNA): TGTGCCAGCAGACCCGGGACAACCTCCTACGAGCAGTACTTC.